This TCR beta chain was recorded in a study of OX40 agonist ivuxolimab in advanced cancers. Across the study: Eligibility rules accepted prior anti-PD-1, anti-PD-L1 or anti-CTLA-4 therapy, and roughly 40% had some.

Between the trimmed V and J ends, which lost 0 bases and 7 bases, there was a span of 11 bases. Germline V gene data show CDR1 as SGHRS and CDR2 as YFSETQ. This CDR3 contains 13 residues. Repertoires were generated with immunoSEQ multiplex PCR, while TCRdb's copy carries only in-frame clones and drops some. The sample carries over 60,000 clones, approximately 90% recorded once. Points from the study as a whole: CD4+ and CD8+ blood T cells expanded clonally by week 6 at 0.1 to 3.0 mg/kg. Normalized expansion of T-cell clones was also low for some nonresponders. Undetermined was the antigen specificity of the expanded peripheral T cells.

As concerns this clone: As yet, its antigen is unknown.

The material sequenced was CD4+ or CD8+ T cells sorted from blood, taken in a trial of the OX40 agonist ivuxolimab. This TCR came from an adult with an advanced solid tumor such as melanoma, head and neck, liver or kidney cancer. The rearrangement joins TRBV5-1 to TRBJ2-7; D gene uncertain. The CDR3 sequence is CASSLELAKEQYF. CDR3 bases: TGCGCCAGCAGCTTGGAACTGGCTAAAGAGCAGTACTTC.